These 2 T cell receptor beta chains were sequenced from one sample in a study of T cell repertoires in cytomegalovirus infection (dated by TCRdb to between 2019 and 2020). The treatment or condition label here, explained by the study, means: in vitro stimulation with specific CMV peptide epitopes to enrich CMV-specific T cells. These receptors have no identified antigens. TCRdb shows the sequencer as Illumina HiSeq 1500. TCRdb handled the public reads itself, with Q25 trimming in fastp and clone calling in MiXCR, and kept productive beta chains. When rows share a CDR3 protein, they turn into one entry using the most common DNA and genes. This sample has some 480,000 distinct CDR3 sequences in its table, and around a third of those were observed once. Roughly 15% of the sample rests with the top ten. This specimen consisted of cultured PBMCs, obtained from culture after CMV antigen stimulation. Receptor source: a human donor in good health (CMV status not recorded). Some clones in this sample may be carry-over from other donors' samples.

The chain recombines TRBV30 with TRBJ2-2; 9 positions match TRBD2. Trimming removed 4 bases from V and 1 base from J; junction bases left unmatched: 22. The germline V gene has CDR1 GTSNPN and CDR2 SVGIG (reference sequence). CDR3 length equals 21 residues. CDR3 protein: CAWNLPRLARLAEMNTGELFF. The CDR3 DNA sequence: TGTGCCTGGAACCTTCCCCGCTTAGCGCGACTAGCGGAGATGAACACCGGGGAGCTGTTTTTT. The whole variable domain, filled in from reference TRBV30 and TRBJ2-2, reads SQTIHQWPATLVQPVGSPLSLECTVEGTSNPNLYWYRQAAGRGLQLLFYSVGIGQISSEVPQNLSASRPQDRQFILSSKKLLLSDSGFYLCAWNLPRLARLAEMNTGELFFGEGSRLTVL.

This clonotype was counted between two and nine times. This sequence joins TRBV7-8 and TRBJ1-2; TRBD1 might be the D (6 bases). The CDR3 sequence is 15 residues long. CDR1 is SGHVS, CDR2 FQNEAQ, per germline. Between the trimmed V and J ends, which lost 2 bases and 1 base, there was a span of 11 bases. The CDR3 bases are TGTGCCAGCAGCTTAACTCCAGGGGTTAACTATGGCTACACCTTC. It yields the protein CASSLTPGVNYGYTF. Drawing the rest from reference TRBV7-8 and TRBJ1-2, the complete variable domain is GAGVSQSPRYKVAKRGQDVALRCDPISGHVSLFWYQQALGQGPEFLTYFQNEAQLDKSGLPSDRFFAERPEGSVSTLKIQRTQQEDSAVYLCASSLTPGVNYGYTFGSGTRLTVV.